This T cell receptor beta chain emerged from a study of blood T cell repertoires in COVID-19 (dated by TCRdb to about 2020). General notes on the study: The collaborator samples originated in the United States, Italy and Spain and spanned the acute and convalescent phases of COVID-19. The material from the prospective study consisted of cDNA or gDNA derived from T cells, B-cell-depleted T cells, or PBMCs. Subjects who had been exposed to COVID-19, were actively infected with it, or had recovered from it provided the deeply sampled blood TCRbeta repertoires that made up the dataset. A freely available public database, intended as a resource for researchers studying the immune response to SARS-CoV-2, is where the repertoires were released. Samples were obtained from the ongoing ImmuneRACE study (first 160 participants) and from 1,254 subjects provided by 6 global collaborators. Sample metadata almost always included a de-identified subject ID, COVID-19 status, age in years and sex. HLA class I and class II types, where available, came from metadata supplied by the sample provider rather than from assay-based typing.

Study-wide findings and limitations: How much clinical and demographic metadata was included differed by source and by participant, and the metadata was provided uncurated.

The collaborating institutions used their own protocols to collect whole blood in K2EDTA tubes. For TCRbeta analysis, collaborators shipped samples as frozen whole blood, isolated PBMCs, or DNA extracted from either of those sample types. V sheds 2 bases and J sheds 14 bases, leaving 10 bases between their ends. According to the germline V gene, CDR1 reads MNHEY and CDR2 reads SVGAGI. The CDR3 starts with the cysteine, ends with the phenylalanine, and has 11 residues. Just the 33-base CDR3 DNA is kept, in frame starting at base 1. TCRbeta CDR3 regions were amplified from genomic DNA by means of the immunoSEQ Assay, a bias-controlled multiplex PCR. Per the original workflow: Nucleated cell counts per sample were estimated from amplification of reference gene primers within the assay. To quantify the absolute abundance of each unique TCRbeta CDR3 rearrangement, sequence reads were collapsed and filtered. For each sample, productive Simpson clonality was calculated as the square root of Simpson's diversity index over productive rearrangements. TCRdb took over this immuneACCESS table, retaining in-frame rearrangements with V and J assigned. Such tables are incomplete; in checked studies, under half of the missing clones stem from an unresolved V gene, and the remainder is unexplained. That table is the source of V, J and clone size, and D and trimming were worked out from the DNA. This sample is represented by more than 95,000 clones; about 86% of them were singletons. Clones ranked in the top ten supply under 6% of the sample.

For this clone: Its specific antigen is unknown. Per-base qualities were not stored, and no clone one base away is much larger.

The sequence came from a man at least 80 years old with active or convalescent COVID-19. The sample consisted of peripheral blood. Recombination joined TRBV6-5 with TRBJ2-1; TRBD1 might be the D gene, on 5 matching bases. The CDR3 protein: CASSYVDREFF. The nucleotides are TGTGCCAGCAGTTACGTCGACAGAGAGTTCTTC.